Each of the 5 T cell receptor beta chains below was sequenced from the same sample in a study of T cell changes during pregnancy in multiple sclerosis. Profiled with immunoSEQ multiplex PCR; TCRdb holds only in-frame clones, not every one. The repertoire consists of tens of thousands of clones, with around 92% occurring once and the leading ten covering just under 2%. The material sequenced was peripheral blood, taken in the third trimester of pregnancy. The receptors originated from a female donor in good health, enrolled as a control in a pregnancy study.

The gene calls are TRBV4-3 and TRBJ2-5; 16 positions agree with TRBD2. V lost 0 bases to trimming and J lost 5 bases; unmatched junction nucleotides: 12. The CDR3 extends over 20 amino acids. In germline, CDR1 is LGHNA, CDR2 YSLEER. The CDR3 DNA sequence: TGCGCCAGCAGCCAAGACCTAGCCGGGACTAGCGGGAGGGCCGATGAGACCCAGTACTTC. Its translation is CASSQDLAGTSGRADETQYF.

The chain joins TRBV7-6 to TRBJ2-3; D call uncertain. The CDR3 consists of 16 residues. The ends were cut back, 5 bases at V and 1 base at J, with 16 bases in the middle. Germline V CDR1 and CDR2: SGHVS, FNYEAQ. The CDR3 DNA sequence: TGTGCCAGCAGCCCGAACTCCCCCCGTGGCACAGATACGCAGTATTTT. It codes for CASSPNSPRGTDTQYF.

V is TRBV7-8 and J is TRBJ1-2; D is perhaps TRBD1 (5 bases). V was shortened by 6 bases and J by 7 bases, with 15 bases between the two germline ends. Germline values: CDR1 SGHVS, CDR2 FQNEAQ. The CDR3 has 13 amino acids. CDR3 residues: CASRPWGESGYTF. The CDR3 nucleotides read TGTGCCAGCAGACCTTGGGGGGAGAGTGGCTACACCTTC.

The V call is TRBV7-9, the J call TRBJ1-4; no reliable D call. The CDR3 spans 14 residues. V was pared by 5 bases and J by 6 bases, with 13 bases between. Germline CDR1 SEHNR, CDR2 FQNEAQ (reference sequence). CDR3 sequence: CASSRSLEDEKLFF. CDR3 nucleotide sequence: TGTGCCAGCAGCCGAAGCCTCGAGGATGAAAAACTGTTTTTT.

The chain joins TRBV30 to TRBJ2-7; a weak D match, TRBD1 (6 bases). CDR3 length: 11 amino acids. V was clipped by 7 bases and J by 3 bases, with 10 bases between them. Germline CDR1 is GTSNPN and CDR2 is SVGIG (reference sequence). CDR3 DNA sequence: TGTGCCTTCGACAGGTACTACGAGCAGTACTTC. It is translated as CAFDRYYEQYF.